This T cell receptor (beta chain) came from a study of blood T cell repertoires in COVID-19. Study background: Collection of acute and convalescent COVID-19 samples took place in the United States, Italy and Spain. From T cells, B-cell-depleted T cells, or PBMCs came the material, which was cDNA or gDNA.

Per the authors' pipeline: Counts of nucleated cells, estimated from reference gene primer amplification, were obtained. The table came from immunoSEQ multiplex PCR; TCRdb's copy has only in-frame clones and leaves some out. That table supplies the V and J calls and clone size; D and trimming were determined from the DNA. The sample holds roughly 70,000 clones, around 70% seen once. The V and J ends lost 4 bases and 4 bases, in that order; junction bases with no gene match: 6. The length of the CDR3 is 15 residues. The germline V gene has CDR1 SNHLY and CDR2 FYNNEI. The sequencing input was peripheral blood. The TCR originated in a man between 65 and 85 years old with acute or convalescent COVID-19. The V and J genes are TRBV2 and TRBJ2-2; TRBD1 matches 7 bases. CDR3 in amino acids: CASSGQGKRTGELFF. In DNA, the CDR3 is TGTGCCAGCAGTGGACAGGGCAAGCGCACCGGGGAGCTGTTTTTT.